The clone carrying this T cell receptor (beta chain) was seen more than once but under ten times. Its specificity is not known. The source of the sample is a study of blood T cells in healthy people across ages. Study results and caveats: It was found that TCR beta diversity correlated strongly with the percentage of naive T cells. In the absence of known donor CMV status, changes in expanded clonotypes were possibly confounded.

The second PCR ran 7 to 11 cycles with a sample-barcoded 5' primer and J-beta primers. TCRdb passed the 5' RACE reads through MiXCR, listing each CDR3 protein once. Counted here are approximately 1.5 million distinct CDR3 sequences, around 40% occurring once; the ten biggest clones make up just over 4%. V lost 3 bases and J 0 bases, leaving 8 bases between the germline ends. Germline V lookup: CDR1 SGHAT, CDR2 FQDESV (reference sequence). This CDR3 spans 14 amino acids. This clonotype was obtained from a woman aged 18-29 years in good health. The sample consisted of blood. J is TRBJ1-2 and V is TRBV11-1, with D unresolved. CDR3 bases: TGTGCCAGCAGCTTTGCAGAGACTAACTATGGCTACACCTTC. This translates into CASSFAETNYGYTF.